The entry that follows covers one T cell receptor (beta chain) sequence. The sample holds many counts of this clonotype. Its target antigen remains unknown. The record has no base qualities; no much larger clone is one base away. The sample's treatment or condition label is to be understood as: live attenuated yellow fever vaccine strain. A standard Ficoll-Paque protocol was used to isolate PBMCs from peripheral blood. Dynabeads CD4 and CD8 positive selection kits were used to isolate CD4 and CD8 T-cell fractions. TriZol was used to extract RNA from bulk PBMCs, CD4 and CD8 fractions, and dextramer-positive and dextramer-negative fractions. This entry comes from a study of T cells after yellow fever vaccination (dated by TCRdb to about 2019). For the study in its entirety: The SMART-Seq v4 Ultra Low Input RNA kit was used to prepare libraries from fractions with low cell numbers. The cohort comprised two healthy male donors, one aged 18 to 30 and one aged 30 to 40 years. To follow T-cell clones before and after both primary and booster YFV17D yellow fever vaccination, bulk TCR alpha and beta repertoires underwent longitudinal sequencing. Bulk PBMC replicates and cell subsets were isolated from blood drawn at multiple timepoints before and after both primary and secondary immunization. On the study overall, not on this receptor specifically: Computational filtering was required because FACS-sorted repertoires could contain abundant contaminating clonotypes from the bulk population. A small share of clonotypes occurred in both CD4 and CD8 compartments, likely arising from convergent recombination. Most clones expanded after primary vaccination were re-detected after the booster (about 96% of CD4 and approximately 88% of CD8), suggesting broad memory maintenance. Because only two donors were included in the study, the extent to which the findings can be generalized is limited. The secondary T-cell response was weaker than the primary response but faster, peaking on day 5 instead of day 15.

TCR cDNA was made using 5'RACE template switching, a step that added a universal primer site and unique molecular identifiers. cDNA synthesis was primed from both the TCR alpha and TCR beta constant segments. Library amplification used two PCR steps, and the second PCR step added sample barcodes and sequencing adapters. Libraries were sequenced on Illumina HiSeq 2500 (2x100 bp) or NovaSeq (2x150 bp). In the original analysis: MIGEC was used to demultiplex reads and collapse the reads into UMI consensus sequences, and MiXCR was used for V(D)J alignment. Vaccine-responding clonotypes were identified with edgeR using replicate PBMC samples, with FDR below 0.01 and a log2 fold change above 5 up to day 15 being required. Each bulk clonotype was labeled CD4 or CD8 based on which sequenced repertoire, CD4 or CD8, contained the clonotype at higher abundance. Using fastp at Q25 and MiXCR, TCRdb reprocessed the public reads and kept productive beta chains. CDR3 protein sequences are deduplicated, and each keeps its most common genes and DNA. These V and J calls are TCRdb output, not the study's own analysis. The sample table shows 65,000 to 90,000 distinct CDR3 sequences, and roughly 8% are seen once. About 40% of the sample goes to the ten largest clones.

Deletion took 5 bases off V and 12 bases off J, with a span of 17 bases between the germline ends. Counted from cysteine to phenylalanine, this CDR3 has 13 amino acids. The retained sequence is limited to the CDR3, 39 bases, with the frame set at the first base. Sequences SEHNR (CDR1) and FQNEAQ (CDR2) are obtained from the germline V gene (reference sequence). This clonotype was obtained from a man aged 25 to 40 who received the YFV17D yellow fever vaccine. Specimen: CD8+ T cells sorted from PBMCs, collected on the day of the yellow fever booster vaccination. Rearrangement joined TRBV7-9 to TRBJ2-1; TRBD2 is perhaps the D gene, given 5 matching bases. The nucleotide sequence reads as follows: TGTGCCAGCAGCCCGGAGGTTGACCTCGGGCAGTTCTTC. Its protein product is CASSPEVDLGQFF.